This T cell receptor (beta chain) stems from a study of blood T cell dynamics during melanoma immunotherapy. Looking at the study overall: First-line therapy was either pembrolizumab or nivolumab with ipilimumab for metastatic melanoma.

The time point is: week 3, after first cycle of checkpoint inhibitor. Sampling occurred pretreatment (T0) and at week 3 (W3), after cycle one of checkpoint blockade. The CDR3 length is 13 residues. V was pared by 9 bases and J by 1 base, with 12 bases between. CDR1 is MNHEY, CDR2 SMNVEV, per germline (reference sequence). Profiled with immunoSEQ multiplex PCR; TCRdb holds only in-frame clones, not every one. This table holds about 4,800 clones, 85% to 90% found once. Material: blood, obtained from a patient treated with checkpoint blockade. The TCR was taken from a human donor with melanoma. The gene calls are TRBV27 and TRBJ1-1; D remains unclear. Here the CDR3 DNA reads TGTGCCAGTGGGCGGAGGGAGAACACTGAAGCTTTCTTT. Its protein product is CASGRRENTEAFF.